Sequencing of this T cell receptor (beta chain) was carried out in a study of T-cell reconstitution after alpha-beta-depleted transplantation in children. This clonotype came up a few times. What it binds is unknown. A read error may account for a junction end that differs from germline. Unique molecular identifiers were incorporated into the prepared TCRbeta library. TCRdb reanalysed the PCR reads using MiXCR and keeps one entry per CDR3 protein. The data show more than 200,000 distinct CDR3 sequences, around 8.4% seen once. The CDR3 covers 16 residues. Looked up from germline, CDR1 is SSHAT and CDR2 is FNYEAQ (reference sequence). Study observations and caveats: At one year after transplant, newly produced T cells mostly accounted for T-cell counts and diversity. About two months after transplant, alpha-beta T cells reportedly came from several hundred expanded graft clones.

The V and J genes are TRBV7-7 and TRBJ2-5, with 9 bases fitting TRBD1. The TCR comes from a male patient between 2 and 15 years old who had a stem cell transplant for acute myeloid leukemia, so the T cells may come from the graft donor. Sample: PBMCs, mostly from graft donor cells, taken 360 days after TCRalphabeta/CD19-depleted stem cell transplant. The DNA for the CDR3 is TGTGCTAGCAGCTTCCGGAGAACAGGGGGCTATGAGACCCAGTACTTC. It specifies CASSFRRTGGYETQYF.